The 8 T cell receptor beta chains below come from one sample, sequenced in a study of beta chain features in type 1 diabetes. As every portion of the isolated RNA was reverse transcribed, the sequencing read expressed TCRB transcripts. Repertoires were generated with immunoSEQ multiplex PCR, while TCRdb's copy carries only in-frame clones and drops some. The sample records 330,000 or so clones, roughly a fifth being singletons. Sequencing was performed on naive CD4+ T cells from blood. Source of these receptors: a woman between 18 and 29 years old in good health.

This clone was found a few times. The chain uses TRBV19 and TRBJ2-2; D is perhaps TRBD2 (5 bases). The V gene lost 8 bases and the J gene lost 1 base, with 8 bases spanning the gap. Germline CDR1 is LNHDA and CDR2 is SQIVND (reference sequence). This CDR3 has 13 residues. CDR3 in DNA: TGTGCCAGTGGGCGGGTGAACACCGGGGAGCTGTTTTTT. Its protein is CASGRVNTGELFF.

The chain has TRBV9 and TRBJ2-1; TRBD2 agrees at 9 bases. This CDR3 comprises 15 residues. Germline V gene sequence: CDR1 SGDLS, CDR2 YYNGEE. Trimming cost V 0 bases and J 5 bases; bases outside gene matches: 3. As DNA, the CDR3 is TGTGCCAGCAGCGTAGCACCTAGCGGGAACAATGAGCAGTTCTTC. It translates to CASSVAPSGNNEQFF.

This chain links TRBV7-9 with TRBJ2-5; 8 bases agree with TRBD1. The ends lost 4 bases at V and 5 bases at J; junction bases unmatched: 9. This CDR3 has 15 amino acids. The germline V gene encodes CDR1 SEHNR and CDR2 FQNEAQ (reference sequence). The DNA for the CDR3 is TGTGCCAGCAGCTGGGATCCAGGGGGCGGTGAGACCCAGTACTTC. It yields the protein CASSWDPGGGETQYF.

The table lists this clone with a few counts. Other nucleotide sequences from this sample produce the same CDR3. J is TRBJ2-7 and V is TRBV30; 7 bases map to TRBD1. V lost 3 bases and J lost 2; bases outside the gene matches: 4. The CDR3 consists of 13 residues. Germline-derived CDR1 and CDR2 are GTSNPN and SVGIG (reference sequence). CDR3 region: CAWSRDRAYEQYF. The CDR3 DNA sequence: TGTGCCTGGAGCAGGGACAGAGCCTACGAGCAGTACTTC. Combining the CDR3 with reference TRBV30 and TRBJ2-7 gives the whole variable domain SQTIHQWPATLVQPVGSPLSLECTVEGTSNPNLYWYRQAAGRGLQLLFYSVGIGQISSEVPQNLSASRPQDRQFILSSKKLLLSDSGFYLCAWSRDRAYEQYFGPGTRLTVT.

This clone has more than one count but fewer than ten. This sequence joins TRBV29-1 and TRBJ2-3; 7 bases fit TRBD2. CDR3 length: 14 amino acids. Germline values: CDR1 SQVTM, CDR2 ANQGSEA. The CDR3 loop is CSARSRGSTDTQYF. DNA of the CDR3: TGCAGTGCAAGGTCGCGGGGGAGCACAGATACGCAGTATTTT.

This chain links TRBV2 with TRBJ2-4, with TRBD1 matching 7 bases. The germline gives CDR1 SNHLY, CDR2 FYNNEI. The V gene end was trimmed by 4 bases and the J gene end by 8 bases; junction bases not matched to a gene: 17. The CDR3 totals 17 residues. In DNA, the CDR3 is TGTGCCAGCAGTGCGGACCCGGACAGGTCGGCAAGGTACATTCAGTACTTC. It specifies CASSADPDRSARYIQYF.

The rearrangement uses TRBV6-5 and TRBJ2-3; 8 positions match TRBD2. Germline V CDR1 and CDR2: MNHEY, SVGAGI. Germline trimming cut 0 bases from V and 4 bases from J; bases unmatched to any gene: 6. CDR3 length: 16 amino acids. This chain's CDR3 is CASSYSSSGTPDTQYF. The CDR3 DNA reads TGTGCCAGCAGTTACTCGAGTAGCGGGACTCCAGATACGCAGTATTTT.

V gene TRBV9 combines with J gene TRBJ2-3; D uncertain. CDR1 and CDR2 from the germline V gene are SGDLS and YYNGEE. The CDR3 covers 13 residues. Trimming removed 4 bases at V and 4 bases at J, with 10 bases between. CDR3 nucleotide sequence: TGTGCCAGCAGCCCGCTTGAGGCAGATACGCAGTATTTT. This sequence encodes CASSPLEADTQYF.